Below are 28 T cell receptor beta chains sequenced from a single sample in a study of cytomegalovirus exposure and HLA in healthy donors. Primers for the PCR totalled 60 Vbeta and 13 Jbeta. Sequencing used immunoSEQ multiplex PCR; TCRdb keeps in-frame clones, though not all of them. The table lists approximately 150,000 clones, over 60% of them singletons. Input material: PBMCs. These receptor sequences come from a woman aged 60 to 75 in good health and CMV-seronegative.

The V call is TRBV4-2, the J call TRBJ2-2; 10 positions agree with TRBD2. V dropped 5 bases and J dropped 6; count of bases not matched to a gene: 9. Germline CDR1 reads LGHNA; CDR2 reads YNFKEQ. CDR3 length: 16 amino acids. CDR3 residues: CASSVTGTSAAGELFF. The CDR3 nucleotides are TGTGCCAGCAGCGTAACCGGGACTAGCGCCGCCGGGGAGCTGTTTTTT.

The rearrangement joins TRBV5-4 to TRBJ2-3; possible D gene TRBD1, 5 bases. The germline V gene encodes CDR1 SGHNT and CDR2 YYREEE (reference sequence). This CDR3 has 13 amino acids. Trimming stripped 1 base from V and 4 bases from J, with 7 bases between. CDR3 sequence: CASSLRGPDTQYF. CDR3 coding DNA: TGTGCCAGCAGCTTGAGGGGTCCAGATACGCAGTATTTT.

The V and J genes are TRBV6-1 and TRBJ2-1; a weak D match, TRBD2 (7 bases). CDR3 length: 15 amino acids. Per germline, CDR1 MNHNS and CDR2 SASEGT. The V end lost 6 bases, the J end lost 4 bases, and 16 bases lay between the germline ends. The DNA of the CDR3 is TGTGCCAGCAGGGGGGGGCATGGGGTTTACAATGAGCAGTTCTTC. Translating gives CASRGGHGVYNEQFF.

This clone was observed a few times. The chain uses TRBV18 and TRBJ2-3; possible D gene TRBD2, 5 bases. The germline gives CDR1 KGHSH, CDR2 LQKENI. The V end was cut by 5 bases, the J end by 0 bases, with 15 bases between. The CDR3 covers 16 residues. CDR3 DNA sequence: TGTGCCAGCTCAAGGGCTAGCACCTCTAGCACAGATACGCAGTATTTT. Protein sequence: CASSRASTSSTDTQYF.

This rearrangement joins TRBV6-1 to TRBJ2-7, with a possible D match to TRBD1 (6 bases). The germline gives CDR1 MNHNS, CDR2 SASEGT. V lost 5 bases and J lost 2, with 13 bases in between. There are 14 residues in the CDR3. The chain's CDR3 is CASSPTGSTYEQYF. The DNA for the CDR3 is TGTGCCAGCAGTCCCACAGGGTCGACCTACGAGCAGTACTTC.

This clone was counted only a few times. CDR3 nucleotide sequence: TGCGCCAGCAGCCAAGATGGTAGCGGGGCGAACACCGGGGAGCTGTTTTTT. It specifies CASSQDGSGANTGELFF. This chain uses TRBV4-1 with TRBJ2-2; TRBD2 aligns across 8 bases. Germline CDR1 MGHRA, CDR2 YSYEKL. J gave up 0 bases and V 0 bases, and 3 bases lay outside the gene matches. CDR3 length equals 17 residues.

This chain connects TRBV19 to TRBJ1-2; TRBD1 matches 11 bases. This CDR3 comprises 15 residues. Germline loops: CDR1 LNHDA, CDR2 SQIVND (reference sequence). J gave up 2 bases and V 5 bases, and 4 bases lay outside the gene matches. The CDR3 bases are TGTGCCAGTAGTCTCGGACAGGGGGCGAACTATGGCTACACCTTC. Encoded protein: CASSLGQGANYGYTF.

The rearrangement joins TRBV4-2 to TRBJ1-1, with D possibly matching TRBD1 (5 bases). There are 15 residues in the CDR3. V was trimmed by 4 bases and J by 5 bases, leaving 17 bases between them. The germline V gene encodes CDR1 LGHNA and CDR2 YNFKEQ. CDR3 sequence reads: CASSRRTGGGTEAFF. The CDR3 DNA follows: TGTGCCAGCAGCCGACGCACAGGAGGAGGGACTGAAGCTTTCTTT.

The V call is TRBV10-3, the J call TRBJ1-2; weak D call: TRBD1 (5 bases). The V end was cut by 2 bases, the J end by 4 bases, with 5 bases between. The CDR3 is made up of 12 amino acids. CDR1 is ENHRY, CDR2 SYGVKD, per germline. The CDR3 DNA sequence: TGTGCCATCAGTGAGGACAGCTATGGCTACACCTTC. This translates into CAISEDSYGYTF.

This clone was counted a single time. V and J are TRBV28 and TRBJ2-7, with D possibly TRBD1 on 5 matching bases. Germline loops: CDR1 MDHEN, CDR2 SYDVKM. V was clipped by 6 bases and J by 2 bases, with 8 bases between them. The CDR3 contains 12 residues. The CDR3 coding sequence is TGTGCCAGCAGACGACAGACCTACGAGCAGTACTTC. Its protein product is CASRRQTYEQYF.

The count of this clone is one. This chain links TRBV21-1 with TRBJ2-3; the D segment call TRBD1 is taken from the table without a DNA check. TRBV21-1 is reported as a pseudogene. The CDR3 totals 19 residues. The DNA for the CDR3 is TGTGCCAGCAGCAAAGCCACACCTTACGACAGGGCGGGAAGGGATACGCAGTATTTT. Protein: CASSKATPYDRAGRDTQYF.

The V gene is TRBV6-6, the J gene TRBJ1-6, with D uncertain. CDR3 length: 14 amino acids. Germline V gene sequence: CDR1 MNHNY, CDR2 SVGAGI (reference sequence). Trimming left V 6 bases short and J 10 bases short, with 16 bases between. CDR3 DNA: TGTGCCAGCAGCCCAGAGATTGGAGGGTCACCCCTCCACTTT. Protein: CASSPEIGGSPLHF.

The chain uses TRBV5-4 and TRBJ2-3; possible D gene TRBD1, 6 bases. The V end lost 0 bases, the J end lost 1 base, and 6 bases lay between the germline ends. Germline-derived CDR1 and CDR2 are SGHNT and YYREEE (reference sequence). This CDR3 spans 14 amino acids. The CDR3 nucleotides are TGTGCCAGCAGCTTGGAGGGGGGCACAGATACGCAGTATTTT. This gives the protein CASSLEGGTDTQYF.

This clone was counted only a few times. The chain employs TRBV19 and TRBJ2-2; D gene unclear. This CDR3 spans 13 amino acids. The V end was cut by 6 bases, the J end by 3 bases, with 8 bases between. Germline CDR1 reads LNHDA; CDR2 reads SQIVND (reference sequence). CDR3 DNA: TGTGCCAGTAGGTTTCTTTACACCGGGGAGCTGTTTTTT. It specifies CASRFLYTGELFF.

The rearrangement links TRBV5-1 to TRBJ1-2; D may be TRBD1 (6 bases). CDR1 is SGHRS and CDR2 is YFSETQ in the germline V gene. CDR3 length: 13 amino acids. The V and J ends lost 3 bases and 2 bases respectively, with 8 bases between them. The CDR3 DNA sequence: TGCGCCAGCAGCTCAGGACAGAACTATGGCTACACCTTC. This sequence encodes CASSSGQNYGYTF.

The chain has TRBV6-1 and TRBJ2-5; 12 nucleotides align to TRBD2. Per germline, CDR1 MNHNS and CDR2 SASEGT. V trimming: 7 bases; J trimming: 3 bases; junction bases outside the gene matches: 6. CDR3 length equals 15 residues. The chain's CDR3 is CASTRSSGGEETQYF. The CDR3 nucleotides read TGTGCCAGCACTCGGTCTAGCGGGGGGGAAGAGACCCAGTACTTC.

The V gene is TRBV6-6, the J gene TRBJ2-2; D may be TRBD2 (5 bases). Germline-derived CDR1 and CDR2 are MNHNY and SVGAGI (reference sequence). The CDR3 loop spans 10 amino acids. V was trimmed by 9 bases and J by 8 bases, leaving 7 bases between them. The CDR3 is CASRRGELFF. Here the CDR3 DNA reads TGTGCCAGTCGGAGGGGGGAGCTGTTTTTT.

This clone turned up a few times. This chain joins TRBV7-2 and TRBJ1-2; 7 bases are shared with TRBD1. The trim removed 3 bases at V and 8 bases at J, leaving 6 bases unmatched. Germline-derived CDR1 and CDR2 are SGHTA and FQGNSA. The CDR3 is 13 amino acids. Here the CDR3 reads CASSFDRVGGYTF. The CDR3, as DNA: TGTGCCAGCAGCTTCGACAGGGTGGGGGGCTACACCTTC. The complete variable domain, with remaining parts taken from reference TRBV7-2 and TRBJ1-2, reads GAGVSQSPSNKVTEKGKDVELRCDPISGHTALYWYRQSLGQGLEFLIYFQGNSAPDKSGLPSDRFSAERTGGSVSTLTIQRTQQEDSAVYLCASSFDRVGGYTFGSGTRLTVV.

A few counts support this clone. This rearrangement joins TRBV5-1 to TRBJ2-7; 7 nucleotides match TRBD2. This CDR3 is 14 amino acids long. CDR1 and CDR2 from the germline V gene are SGHRS and YFSETQ. V shed 2 bases, J shed 1 base, and the junction held 3 bases outside the gene matches. CDR3 region: CASSFAGESYEQYF. As DNA, the CDR3 is TGCGCCAGCAGCTTTGCGGGGGAGTCCTACGAGCAGTACTTC.

Of note for this clone: The germline gene is not matched at one end of the junction; a read error may be the cause. The V call is TRBV10-3, the J call TRBJ1-5; D is unclear. Per the germline V gene, CDR1 is ENHRY and CDR2 is SYGVKD. The CDR3 has 14 amino acids. In nucleotides, the CDR3 is TGCGCCATCGGGTCGGGGATGGGCAATCAGCCCCAGCATTTT. This sequence encodes CAIGSGMGNQPQHF.

The chain has TRBV28 and TRBJ1-1; tentative D call: TRBD1 (6 bases). This CDR3 has 17 amino acids. Trimming shortened V by 7 bases and J by 3 bases, and 24 bases separated the two germline ends. Germline V CDR1 and CDR2: MDHEN, SYDVKM. The CDR3 nucleotides are TGTGCCAGCAAACGGACAGCATCTTTTCCCCCTTACACTGAAGCTTTCTTT. Residues: CASKRTASFPPYTEAFF.

This rearrangement joins TRBV5-6 to TRBJ2-7; D is possibly TRBD2 (5 bases). Trimming took 0 bases from V and 3 from J, leaving 13 bases between them. The CDR3 loop spans 15 amino acids. Per the germline V gene, CDR1 is SGHDT and CDR2 is YYEEEE. The CDR3 DNA is TGTGCCAGCAGCTTGGAGTTGGGGAGAAACTACGAGCAGTACTTC. Protein: CASSLELGRNYEQYF. The full variable domain, with the rest looked up from reference TRBV5-6 and TRBJ2-7, is DAGVTQSPTHLIKTRGQQVTLRCSPKSGHDTVSWYQQALGQGPQFIFQYYEEEERQRGNFPDRFSGHQFPNYSSELNVNALLLGDSALYLCASSLELGRNYEQYFGPGTRLTVT.

Here the CDR3 DNA reads TGCAGCGTCGCCGGACAGGGGAGATACGAGCAGTACTTC. The encoded protein is CSVAGQGRYEQYF. The chain joins TRBV29-1 to TRBJ2-7; 9 nucleotides line up with TRBD1. The germline V gene encodes CDR1 SQVTM and CDR2 ANQGSEA. Trimming removed 6 bases from V and 4 bases from J; junction bases left unmatched: 7. CDR3 size: 13 residues.

The table lists this clone with a few counts. This chain connects TRBV7-2 to TRBJ1-1; 8 bases are shared with TRBD1. V was pared by 6 bases and J by 5 bases, with 8 bases of the junction left unmatched. This CDR3 is built from 14 residues. Germline CDR1 is SGHTA and CDR2 is FQGNSA. CDR3 sequence reads: CASRQTGGGTEAFF. DNA of the CDR3: TGTGCCAGCAGACAAACAGGGGGGGGAACTGAAGCTTTCTTT. Using reference TRBV7-2 and TRBJ1-1 for the parts outside the CDR3, the full variable domain is GAGVSQSPSNKVTEKGKDVELRCDPISGHTALYWYRQSLGQGLEFLIYFQGNSAPDKSGLPSDRFSAERTGGSVSTLTIQRTQQEDSAVYLCASRQTGGGTEAFFGQGTRLTVV.

The chain is built from TRBV5-5 and TRBJ1-5, with TRBD1 as a possible D gene (6 bases). Germline V lookup: CDR1 SGHKS, CDR2 YYEKEE (reference sequence). The V end was cut by 0 bases, the J end by 8 bases, with 15 bases between. The CDR3 is made up of 15 amino acids. CDR3 region: CASSLGGTSYEPQHF. CDR3 DNA sequence: TGTGCCAGCAGCTTGGGGGGGACATCCTATGAGCCCCAGCATTTT.

This sequence joins TRBV2 and TRBJ1-5; D might be TRBD1 (5 bases). The CDR3 covers 14 residues. Germline V gene data show CDR1 as SNHLY and CDR2 as FYNNEI. Between the trimmed V and J ends, which lost 11 bases and 0 bases, there was a span of 14 bases. CDR3 amino acids: CARGGRDSNQPQHF. In nucleotides, the CDR3 is TGTGCCCGCGGGGGACGGGATAGCAATCAGCCCCAGCATTTT.

J is TRBJ2-3 and V is TRBV7-2; TRBD2 is a possible D gene (6 bases). Germline V gives CDR1 SGHTA, CDR2 FQGNSA. The V and J ends lost 0 bases and 5 bases respectively, with 9 bases between them. The CDR3 has 14 residues. The chain's CDR3 is CASSLARREDTQYF. CDR3 bases: TGTGCCAGCAGCTTAGCCAGGCGGGAAGATACGCAGTATTTT.

The V gene is TRBV7-2, the J gene TRBJ2-7, with 8 positions matching TRBD2. Unmatched junction bases numbered 3, after V lost 5 bases and J lost 0 bases. The CDR3 runs 14 residues. CDR1 is SGHTA and CDR2 is FQGNSA in the germline V gene. The CDR3 is CASSKTSDSYEQYF. The CDR3 DNA sequence: TGTGCCAGCAGCAAGACTAGCGACTCCTACGAGCAGTACTTC.